This entry concerns a single T cell receptor beta chain. Antigen unknown. With around 290,000 cells each, the CD8+ T cell subsets were individually sorted in triplicate. By phenotype, naive CD8+ T cells were CD45RO-CCR7+CD27+CD95-. CDR3 length equals 12 residues. The sample belongs to a study of CXCR3-negative and CXCR3-positive naive CD8 T cells. Study results and limitations: In CXCR3-positive naive cells, the TRB CDR3s were more hydrophobic than in CXCR3-negative naive cells. From TRB CDR3 properties, TCR strength was inferred; surface CD5 did not differ between naive subsets. Cryopreservation partially decreased CXCR3 expression, and most assays used fresh PBMCs.

The libraries of TRB cDNA were prepared using 5' RACE with UMI labels. Using the 5' RACE reads, TCRdb records one entry per CDR3 protein without DNA. Listed are roughly 100,000 distinct CDR3 sequences; approximately 0.38% falls within the top ten. Sequenced: naive CXCR3+ CD8+ T cells from blood. Stated subset: CD45RO-CCR7+CD27+CD95- naive CD8+ T cells expressing CXCR3 (TNR3+). The chain couples TRBV12-3 or TRBV12-4 to TRBJ2-1. This receptor was identified in a human donor in good health. Some clones in this sample may be carry-over from other donors' samples. The CDR3 is CASSLRLDEQFF.